A single sample is the source of the 3 T cell receptor beta chains below, sequenced in a study of cytomegalovirus exposure and HLA in healthy donors. With 60 Vbeta and 13 Jbeta primers, the PCR was carried out. Method: immunoSEQ multiplex PCR; TCRdb's copy keeps in-frame clones and lacks some. The sample has over 150,000 clones, just under 80% seen once. The sequencing input was PBMCs. The receptors shown here come from a woman aged 45-60 years in good health and CMV-seropositive.

The chain recombines TRBV5-1 with TRBJ2-1; 10 bases line up with TRBD2. The CDR3 spans 16 residues. J gave up 9 bases and V 1 base, and 10 bases lay outside the gene matches. Germline-derived CDR1 and CDR2 are SGHRS and YFSETQ. The CDR3 is CASSLNPSGSFGEQFF. The CDR3 nucleotides read TGCGCCAGCAGCTTGAACCCTAGCGGGAGCTTTGGTGAGCAGTTCTTC.

On this clone itself: The junction departs from the called germline gene at one end, perhaps through a read error. The J gene is TRBJ2-7, the V gene TRBV7-2; TRBD2 aligns across 10 bases. The CDR3 has 14 residues. CDR1 is SGHTA and CDR2 is FQGNSA in the germline V gene. This CDR3 reads CASSLAGVGYEQYF. CDR3 in DNA: TGTGCCAGCAGCCTAGCGGGAGTGGGGTACGAGCAGTACTTC.

The genes are TRBV4-3 and TRBJ2-4; D perhaps matches TRBD2 (5 bases). The CDR3 has 12 residues. Germline CDR1 and CDR2: LGHNA and YSLEER. Trimming left V 2 bases short and J 7 bases short, with 6 bases between. The CDR3 bases are TGCGCCAGCAGCCAACCGGGGAACATTCAGTACTTC. Protein product: CASSQPGNIQYF.